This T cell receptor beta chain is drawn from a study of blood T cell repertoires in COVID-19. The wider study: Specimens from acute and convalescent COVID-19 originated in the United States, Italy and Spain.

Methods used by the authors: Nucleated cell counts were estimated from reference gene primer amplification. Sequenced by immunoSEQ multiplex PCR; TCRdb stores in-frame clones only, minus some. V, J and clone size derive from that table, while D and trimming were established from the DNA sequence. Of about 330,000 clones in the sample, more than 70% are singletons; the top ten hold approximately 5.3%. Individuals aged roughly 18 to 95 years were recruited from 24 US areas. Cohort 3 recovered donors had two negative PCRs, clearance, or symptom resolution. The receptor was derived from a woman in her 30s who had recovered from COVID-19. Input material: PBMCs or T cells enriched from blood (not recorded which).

This CDR3 reads CASSEGGGLSYEQYF. CDR3 in DNA: TGTGCCAGCAGTGAAGGCGGGGGACTCTCCTACGAGCAGTACTTC. The chain is built from TRBV6-1 and TRBJ2-7, with TRBD2 matching over 7 bases. V lost 1 base and J lost 0; bases outside the gene matches: 3. Germline-derived CDR1 and CDR2 are MNHNS and SASEGT. The CDR3 length is 15 residues.